Shown below are 8 T cell receptor beta chains from a single sample sequenced in a study of neurological immune-mediated disorders. TCRdb re-analysed the 5' RACE reads in MiXCR, keeping a single row per CDR3 protein. The sample contains some 28,000 distinct CDR3 sequences, around 12% of which appear only once. The specimen was PBMCs. These receptors were obtained from a man aged 60-69 years in good health.

This clonotype was found many times. This chain links TRBV9 with TRBJ2-7, with D possibly TRBD2 on 6 matching bases. Germline loops: CDR1 SGDLS, CDR2 YYNGEE. CDR3 length: 14 amino acids. Trimming pared 4 bases from V and 1 base from J, leaving 12 bases between. DNA of the CDR3: TGTGCCAGCAGCAGAGGTAGCGGATCCTACGAGCAGTACTTC. Protein product: CASSRGSGSYEQYF.

This chain uses TRBV15 with TRBJ2-1; 8 bases line up with TRBD2. The CDR3 has 15 residues. Looked up from germline, CDR1 is LNHNV and CDR2 is YYDKDF (reference sequence). The V and J ends lost 1 base and 2 bases, in that order; junction bases with no gene match: 1. Here the CDR3 reads CATSRGGGPYNEQFF. The CDR3, as DNA: TGTGCCACCAGCAGAGGCGGGGGGCCCTACAATGAGCAGTTCTTC.

Ten or more counts support this clonotype. V and J are TRBV5-1 and TRBJ1-1, with D unclear. The germline gives CDR1 SGHRS, CDR2 YFSETQ. The CDR3 is 13 residues long. V was shortened by 0 bases and J by 0 bases, with 3 bases between the two germline ends. The CDR3 DNA reads as TGCGCCAGCAGCTTGGCCGTGAACACTGAAGCTTTCTTT. This codes for CASSLAVNTEAFF.

This clonotype was recorded many times. This chain links TRBV12-3 or TRBV12-4 with TRBJ2-3; D is possibly TRBD1 (8 bases). V shed 1 base and J shed 2 bases, with 19 bases lying between them. The CDR3 sequence is 18 residues long. The CDR3 nucleotides are TGTGCCAGCAGTTTAGGGGGGGGGTGGGACAGGTTCACAGATACGCAGTATTTT. Amino acids: CASSLGGGWDRFTDTQYF.

This clonotype was seen ten or more times. J is TRBJ2-5 and V is TRBV5-6; tentative D call: TRBD2 (5 bases). This CDR3 has 13 residues. The V and J ends lost 4 bases and 7 bases respectively, with 14 bases between them. Germline CDR1 SGHDT, CDR2 YYEEEE. DNA of the CDR3: TGTGCCAGCAGCCTGGCGGGCCGGGCGACCCAGTACTTC. Its protein is CASSLAGRATQYF.

This clonotype came up many times. This chain uses TRBV5-1 with TRBJ2-2, with 7 bases lining up with TRBD1. CDR3 size: 14 residues. Germline V gives CDR1 SGHRS, CDR2 YFSETQ. V gave up 4 bases and J gave up 4 bases; unmatched junction bases: 4. CDR3 region: CASSPGTATGELFF. CDR3 nucleotide sequence: TGCGCCAGCAGCCCGGGGACAGCCACCGGGGAGCTGTTTTTT. The whole variable domain, remainder taken from reference TRBV5-1 and TRBJ2-2, is KAGVTQTPRYLIKTRGQQVTLSCSPISGHRSVSWYQQTPGQGLQFLFEYFSETQRNKGNFPGRFSGRQFSNSRSEMNVSTLELGDSALYLCASSPGTATGELFFGEGSRLTVL.

The sample holds many counts of this clonotype. This rearrangement joins TRBV20-1 to TRBJ2-1; 14 bases fit TRBD2. After removal of 4 bases from V and 8 bases from J, the junction contained 7 bases not matched to a gene. This CDR3 is 15 amino acids long. CDR1 and CDR2 (germline): DFQATT, SNEGSKA (reference sequence). The CDR3 DNA reads TGCAGTGCTACAACAGGGGGACTAGCGGGAGATGAGCAGTTCTTC. Protein product: CSATTGGLAGDEQFF.

This clonotype appeared many times. The chain couples TRBV5-1 to TRBJ2-7; 10 bases align to TRBD2. This CDR3 spans 16 amino acids. CDR1 is SGHRS and CDR2 is YFSETQ in the germline V gene. Trimming removed 1 base from V and 2 bases from J; junction bases left unmatched: 6. The CDR3 DNA reads TGCGCCAGCAGCTTGACTCTAGCGGGAGCCCCCTACGAGCAGTACTTC. It encodes CASSLTLAGAPYEQYF.